This entry lists 28 T cell receptor beta chains sequenced from one sample in a study of blood T cell repertoires in COVID-19. Some clones are missing from TCRdb's copy, which holds only in-frame ones; the method was immunoSEQ multiplex PCR. The sample has roughly 250,000 clones; roughly 87% are singletons. Sequenced input: peripheral blood. The receptors originated from a man aged 60 to 69 who had recovered from COVID-19.

This chain connects TRBV11-2 to TRBJ2-1, with a possible D match to TRBD2 (5 bases). The germline V and J ends were trimmed by 3 bases and 6 bases, with 15 bases remaining between them. The CDR3 totals 15 residues. Germline values: CDR1 SGHAT, CDR2 FQNNGV. In nucleotides, the CDR3 is TGTGCCAGCAGCTTTTATGAGGGATCGGGCAATGAGCAGTTCTTC. It codes for CASSFYEGSGNEQFF. The variable domain in full, with the rest retrieved from reference TRBV11-2 and TRBJ2-1, is EAGVAQSPRYKIIEKRQSVAFWCNPISGHATLYWYQQILGQGPKLLIQFQNNGVVDDSQLPKDRFSAERLKGVDSTLKIQPAKLEDSAVYLCASSFYEGSGNEQFFGPGTRLTVL.

In nucleotides, the CDR3 is TGTGCCAGCAGCTTAACTAAGGGGGACAGGGAGTACAATGAGCAGTTCTTC. Amino acids: CASSLTKGDREYNEQFF. The chain uses TRBV7-6 and TRBJ2-1, with 9 nucleotides matching TRBD1. CDR3 size: 17 residues. From germline, CDR1 is SGHVS and CDR2 FNYEAQ. J lost 4 bases, V lost 2 bases, and 9 bases had no gene match.

The V gene is TRBV7-9, the J gene TRBJ1-3; possibly TRBD1 for D (5 bases). V gave up 5 bases and J gave up 5 bases, with 19 bases separating them. The CDR3 has 16 residues. Germline CDR1 is SEHNR and CDR2 is FQNEAQ (reference sequence). CDR3: CASSGSPGTIRNTIYF. The CDR3 nucleotides are TGTGCCAGCAGCGGCTCTCCCGGGACTATTAGAAACACCATATATTTT.

The rearrangement links TRBV6-5 to TRBJ1-2; D is possibly TRBD1 (5 bases). The V and J ends lost 6 bases and 2 bases respectively, with 10 bases between them. This CDR3 is built from 13 residues. Germline V gene lookup returns CDR1 MNHEY and CDR2 SVGAGI. This chain's CDR3 is CASSSTVNYGYTF. The CDR3 nucleotides read TGTGCCAGCAGCTCGACAGTCAACTATGGCTACACCTTC.

This clone turned up a few times. This chain links TRBV12-3 or TRBV12-4 with TRBJ1-1; no clear D. This CDR3 comprises 13 residues. Between the trimmed V and J ends, which lost 5 bases and 0 bases, there was a span of 7 bases. CDR3 amino acids: CASSPTLNTEAFF. The CDR3 region has the DNA TGTGCCAGCAGTCCAACATTGAACACTGAAGCTTTCTTT.

In the case of this clone: The junction differs from germline at one of its ends, possibly a read error. The genes are TRBV7-2 and TRBJ2-1, with 7 bases aligning to TRBD2. This CDR3 contains 16 residues. The germline V gene encodes CDR1 SGHTA and CDR2 FQGNSA. The CDR3 bases are TGTGCCAGCAACTTAGCTTCCGGGGGGTCTTACAATGAGCAGTTCTTC. Protein sequence: CASNLASGGSYNEQFF.

This clone has just one count. The V gene is TRBV7-9, the J gene TRBJ2-4; 10 nucleotides line up with TRBD2. This CDR3 is built from 17 residues. Germline V gene data show CDR1 as SEHNR and CDR2 as FQNEAQ (reference sequence). V lost 4 bases to trimming and J lost 0 bases; unmatched junction nucleotides: 6. CDR3 protein: CASSSDSGGKAKNIQYF. Here the CDR3 DNA reads TGTGCCAGCAGCTCGGATAGCGGGGGGAAAGCCAAAAACATTCAGTACTTC.

This chain joins TRBV5-6 and TRBJ1-4, with 10 positions matching TRBD1. Per the germline V gene, CDR1 is SGHDT and CDR2 is YYEEEE. This CDR3 has 14 amino acids. Losses at the gene ends were 4 bases for V and 12 bases for J; bases not matched to a gene: 9. The CDR3 sequence: CASSPWDRGMQLFF. The DNA of the CDR3 is TGTGCCAGCAGCCCCTGGGACAGGGGTATGCAACTGTTTTTT.

The chain couples TRBV5-5 to TRBJ1-5, with TRBD1 identical over 8 bases. Germline assignment: CDR1 SGHKS and CDR2 YYEKEE (reference sequence). The CDR3 consists of 17 residues. V was pared by 0 bases and J by 6 bases, with 11 bases of the junction left unmatched. CDR3 residues: CASSLAVSPGGGQPQHF. The CDR3 DNA follows: TGTGCCAGCAGCTTGGCAGTTAGCCCAGGGGGCGGTCAGCCCCAGCATTTT.

V gene TRBV9 combines with J gene TRBJ1-2; no clear D. The CDR3 is 13 residues long. V lost 0 bases and J lost 3, with 6 bases in between. The germline V gene has CDR1 SGDLS and CDR2 YYNGEE. CDR3 amino acids: CASSVEEHYGYTF. The CDR3 DNA follows: TGTGCCAGCAGCGTAGAGGAGCACTATGGCTACACCTTC.

This chain joins TRBV5-6 and TRBJ1-2; D is uncertain. The CDR3 totals 16 residues. Trimming removed 0 bases from V and 2 bases from J, with 14 bases in between. Germline V lookup: CDR1 SGHDT, CDR2 YYEEEE. CDR3 in amino acids: CASSLGRAGTNYGYTF. As DNA, the CDR3 is TGTGCCAGCAGCTTGGGAAGGGCGGGTACGAACTATGGCTACACCTTC. Complete variable domain (other parts from reference TRBV5-6 and TRBJ1-2): DAGVTQSPTHLIKTRGQQVTLRCSPKSGHDTVSWYQQALGQGPQFIFQYYEEEERQRGNFPDRFSGHQFPNYSSELNVNALLLGDSALYLCASSLGRAGTNYGYTFGSGTRLTVV.

The chain couples TRBV2 to TRBJ2-3; TRBD2 is a possible D gene (6 bases). V was clipped by 5 bases and J by 4 bases, with 28 bases between them. This CDR3 has 19 residues. Germline CDR1 is SNHLY and CDR2 is FYNNEI. The CDR3 coding sequence is TGTGCCAGCAGTTCCCGGGGAGGCTTCCTGGTGGGGATTTCAGATACGCAGTATTTT. Translating it yields CASSSRGGFLVGISDTQYF.

This clone was found many times. The V call is TRBV19, the J call TRBJ1-5, with 11 bases fitting TRBD1. The CDR3 spans 16 residues. V shed 6 bases, J shed 2 bases, and the junction held 6 bases outside the gene matches. Germline lookup yields CDR1 LNHDA and CDR2 SQIVND (reference sequence). The CDR3 here is CASSRGQGAGNQPQHF. The CDR3 nucleotides read TGTGCCAGTAGCCGCGGACAGGGGGCCGGCAATCAGCCCCAGCATTTT.

This clone was seen just once. V is TRBV7-9 and J is TRBJ2-2; perhaps TRBD1 as D (6 bases). The CDR3 has 15 amino acids. V lost 7 bases, J lost 6 bases, and 18 bases lay in between. Germline V CDR1 and CDR2: SEHNR, FQNEAQ (reference sequence). CDR3 in DNA: TGTGCCAGCACCACCCCACTGGGGGCAGCCGGGGAGCTGTTTTTT. It translates to CASTTPLGAAGELFF.

In regard to this clone: A junction end diverges from the germline sequence, so it may reflect a read error. V gene TRBV10-3 combines with J gene TRBJ1-1; TRBD1 matches 8 bases. Germline CDR1 ENHRY, CDR2 SYGVKD. The CDR3 is made up of 14 amino acids. This CDR3 reads CAVSERQGQTEAFF. CDR3 coding DNA: TGTGCCGTCAGTGAACGACAGGGGCAGACTGAAGCTTTCTTT.

The rearrangement links TRBV6-5 to TRBJ2-5, with 9 bases that match TRBD1. The length of the CDR3 is 15 residues. The J segment lost 4 bases and the V segment lost 6 bases, leaving 9 bases of the junction unmatched. Germline CDR1 MNHEY, CDR2 SVGAGI. Here the CDR3 reads CASRPDRGVRETQYF. DNA for the CDR3: TGTGCCAGCAGGCCGGACAGGGGTGTGCGAGAGACCCAGTACTTC.

V is TRBV24-1 and J is TRBJ1-4; the D gene is possibly TRBD1 (5 bases). This CDR3 spans 14 amino acids. V was cut by 2 bases and J by 3 bases, with 6 bases left in between. Germline CDR1 reads KGHDR; CDR2 reads SFDVKD. DNA of the CDR3: TGTGCCACCAGTGATTCAGGGCCTAATGAAAAACTGTTTTTT. It is translated as CATSDSGPNEKLFF.

V is TRBV19 and J is TRBJ2-7; possible D gene TRBD2, 5 bases. The length of the CDR3 is 15 residues. The germline V gene encodes CDR1 LNHDA and CDR2 SQIVND (reference sequence). V lost 11 bases, J lost 3 bases, and 23 bases lay in between. The CDR3: CASSFKKNDYYEQYV. The CDR3 region has the DNA TGTGCCTCTTCGTTTAAGAAGAACGACTACTACGAGCAGTACGTC.

V usage is TRBV3-1 (or the pseudogene TRBV3-2) and J usage is TRBJ2-7, with 11 nucleotides matching TRBD2. V gave up 4 bases and J gave up 7 bases; unmatched junction bases: 3. CDR3 length: 13 residues. From germline, CDR1 is LGHDT and CDR2 YNNKEL (reference sequence). CDR3 nucleotides: TGTGCCAGCAGCCGGCTAGCGGGGGGAGAGCAGTACTTC. Translated, it gives CASSRLAGGEQYF.

The V and J genes are TRBV16 and TRBJ2-7; 7 nucleotides match TRBD1. V shed 2 bases, J shed 0 bases, and the junction held 7 bases outside the gene matches. The CDR3 spans 16 residues. The germline V gene has CDR1 KGHSY and CDR2 FQNENV. The CDR3 sequence is CASSQQPGQTSYEQYF. DNA of the CDR3: TGTGCCAGCAGCCAACAGCCGGGACAGACCTCCTACGAGCAGTACTTC. Full variable domain (missing parts from reference TRBV16 and TRBJ2-7): GEEVAQTPKHLVRGEGQKAKLYCAPIKGHSYVFWYQQVLKNEFKFLISFQNENVFDETGMPKERFSAKCLPNSPCSLEIQATKLEDSAVYFCASSQQPGQTSYEQYFGPGTRLTVT.

CDR3 protein: CASSEGLVAGAHQETQYF. DNA for the CDR3: TGTGCCAGCAGTGAAGGGTTGGTAGCGGGGGCACACCAAGAGACCCAGTACTTC. The chain has TRBV2 and TRBJ2-5; 9 bases line up with TRBD2. The V and J ends lost 1 base and 0 bases, in that order; junction bases with no gene match: 9. This CDR3 is 18 amino acids long. Germline lookup yields CDR1 SNHLY and CDR2 FYNNEI.

The V gene is TRBV27, the J gene TRBJ2-3; 8 bases fit TRBD2. This CDR3 has 18 residues. Germline CDR1 MNHEY, CDR2 SMNVEV (reference sequence). V was pared by 3 bases and J by 0 bases, with 11 bases of the junction left unmatched. CDR3 sequence: CASSFFPSGGPSTDTQYF. The CDR3 nucleotides read TGTGCCAGCAGTTTTTTTCCTTCGGGGGGGCCTAGCACAGATACGCAGTATTTT.

The chain couples TRBV10-2 to TRBJ2-7, with a tentative D call TRBD2 (5 bases). The CDR3 extends over 16 amino acids. Trimming cost V 6 bases and J 3 bases, with 21 bases left between them. Germline CDR1 reads WSHSY; CDR2 reads SAAADI. DNA for the CDR3: TGCGCCAGCAGCCAGCCGGGCCCCGAGGGTATCTACGAGCAGTACTTC. Its protein product is CASSQPGPEGIYEQYF.

J is TRBJ2-1 and V is TRBV28; no definite D call. The length of the CDR3 is 13 residues. CDR1 and CDR2 from the germline V gene are MDHEN and SYDVKM. V lost 4 bases and J lost 11, with 15 bases in between. This CDR3 reads CASSSPGRAKQFF. The CDR3 DNA sequence: TGTGCCAGCAGTTCCCCCGGCCGAGCGAAGCAGTTCTTC.

The CDR3 region has the DNA TGTGCCACCAGTGATGATGACAGACGCGGCTACACCTTC. Its translation: CATSDDDRRGYTF. The J gene is TRBJ1-2, the V gene TRBV24-1; TRBD1 might be the D (5 bases). There are 13 residues in the CDR3. Germline CDR1 KGHDR, CDR2 SFDVKD. V dropped 3 bases and J dropped 8 bases, with 12 bases sitting between them.

The V call is TRBV5-1, the J call TRBJ1-6, with D unresolved. CDR1 is SGHRS, CDR2 YFSETQ, per germline. V gave up 0 bases and J gave up 6 bases, with 16 bases separating them. The length of the CDR3 is 17 residues. The CDR3 DNA is TGCGCCAGCAGCTTGGGAGGTCAGCGGCTCTCTAATTCACCCCTCCACTTT. Its protein product is CASSLGGQRLSNSPLHF.

CDR3 bases: TGCACCAGCAGCCAAGTAGGCGGGGGGGTTTGGCATGAGCAGTTCTTC. It codes for CTSSQVGGGVWHEQFF. The J gene is TRBJ2-1, the V gene TRBV1; the table gives TRBD2 as D, unverified against the DNA. TRBV1 is a pseudogene segment. The CDR3 is 16 amino acids.

J is TRBJ1-1 and V is TRBV14; possible D gene TRBD1, 6 bases. V was clipped by 4 bases and J by 0 bases, with 12 bases between them. The CDR3 is 15 residues long. The germline CDR1 and CDR2 sequences are SGHDN and FVKESK. CDR3 bases: TGTGCCAGCAGCCGGTGGGGGGGCGTGAACACTGAAGCTTTCTTT. It specifies CASSRWGGVNTEAFF. Supplemented by reference TRBV14 and TRBJ1-1, the full variable domain reads EAGVTQFPSHSVIEKGQTVTLRCDPISGHDNLYWYRRVMGKEIKFLLHFVKESKQDESGMPNNRFLAERTGGTYSTLKVQPAELEDSGVYFCASSRWGGVNTEAFFGQGTRLTVV.